This T cell receptor (beta chain) was recorded in a study of blood T cell repertoires in COVID-19. The table came from immunoSEQ multiplex PCR; TCRdb's copy has only in-frame clones and leaves some out. The sample yields 150,000 to 200,000 clones, about 90% seen once. V was pared by 1 base and J by 6 bases, with 19 bases between. Germline CDR1 reads LGHNA; CDR2 reads YSLEER. The CDR3 runs 17 residues. Sequenced material: PBMCs or T cells enriched from blood (not recorded which). The chain has TRBV4-3 and TRBJ2-1; tentatively, D is TRBD1 (5 bases). This TCR was recovered from a woman in her twenties or thirties who had recovered from COVID-19. The CDR3 DNA reads as TGCGCCAGCAGCCAAGGATCAGGGTGGAACCCTTCCAATGAGCAGTTCTTC. It translates to CASSQGSGWNPSNEQFF.